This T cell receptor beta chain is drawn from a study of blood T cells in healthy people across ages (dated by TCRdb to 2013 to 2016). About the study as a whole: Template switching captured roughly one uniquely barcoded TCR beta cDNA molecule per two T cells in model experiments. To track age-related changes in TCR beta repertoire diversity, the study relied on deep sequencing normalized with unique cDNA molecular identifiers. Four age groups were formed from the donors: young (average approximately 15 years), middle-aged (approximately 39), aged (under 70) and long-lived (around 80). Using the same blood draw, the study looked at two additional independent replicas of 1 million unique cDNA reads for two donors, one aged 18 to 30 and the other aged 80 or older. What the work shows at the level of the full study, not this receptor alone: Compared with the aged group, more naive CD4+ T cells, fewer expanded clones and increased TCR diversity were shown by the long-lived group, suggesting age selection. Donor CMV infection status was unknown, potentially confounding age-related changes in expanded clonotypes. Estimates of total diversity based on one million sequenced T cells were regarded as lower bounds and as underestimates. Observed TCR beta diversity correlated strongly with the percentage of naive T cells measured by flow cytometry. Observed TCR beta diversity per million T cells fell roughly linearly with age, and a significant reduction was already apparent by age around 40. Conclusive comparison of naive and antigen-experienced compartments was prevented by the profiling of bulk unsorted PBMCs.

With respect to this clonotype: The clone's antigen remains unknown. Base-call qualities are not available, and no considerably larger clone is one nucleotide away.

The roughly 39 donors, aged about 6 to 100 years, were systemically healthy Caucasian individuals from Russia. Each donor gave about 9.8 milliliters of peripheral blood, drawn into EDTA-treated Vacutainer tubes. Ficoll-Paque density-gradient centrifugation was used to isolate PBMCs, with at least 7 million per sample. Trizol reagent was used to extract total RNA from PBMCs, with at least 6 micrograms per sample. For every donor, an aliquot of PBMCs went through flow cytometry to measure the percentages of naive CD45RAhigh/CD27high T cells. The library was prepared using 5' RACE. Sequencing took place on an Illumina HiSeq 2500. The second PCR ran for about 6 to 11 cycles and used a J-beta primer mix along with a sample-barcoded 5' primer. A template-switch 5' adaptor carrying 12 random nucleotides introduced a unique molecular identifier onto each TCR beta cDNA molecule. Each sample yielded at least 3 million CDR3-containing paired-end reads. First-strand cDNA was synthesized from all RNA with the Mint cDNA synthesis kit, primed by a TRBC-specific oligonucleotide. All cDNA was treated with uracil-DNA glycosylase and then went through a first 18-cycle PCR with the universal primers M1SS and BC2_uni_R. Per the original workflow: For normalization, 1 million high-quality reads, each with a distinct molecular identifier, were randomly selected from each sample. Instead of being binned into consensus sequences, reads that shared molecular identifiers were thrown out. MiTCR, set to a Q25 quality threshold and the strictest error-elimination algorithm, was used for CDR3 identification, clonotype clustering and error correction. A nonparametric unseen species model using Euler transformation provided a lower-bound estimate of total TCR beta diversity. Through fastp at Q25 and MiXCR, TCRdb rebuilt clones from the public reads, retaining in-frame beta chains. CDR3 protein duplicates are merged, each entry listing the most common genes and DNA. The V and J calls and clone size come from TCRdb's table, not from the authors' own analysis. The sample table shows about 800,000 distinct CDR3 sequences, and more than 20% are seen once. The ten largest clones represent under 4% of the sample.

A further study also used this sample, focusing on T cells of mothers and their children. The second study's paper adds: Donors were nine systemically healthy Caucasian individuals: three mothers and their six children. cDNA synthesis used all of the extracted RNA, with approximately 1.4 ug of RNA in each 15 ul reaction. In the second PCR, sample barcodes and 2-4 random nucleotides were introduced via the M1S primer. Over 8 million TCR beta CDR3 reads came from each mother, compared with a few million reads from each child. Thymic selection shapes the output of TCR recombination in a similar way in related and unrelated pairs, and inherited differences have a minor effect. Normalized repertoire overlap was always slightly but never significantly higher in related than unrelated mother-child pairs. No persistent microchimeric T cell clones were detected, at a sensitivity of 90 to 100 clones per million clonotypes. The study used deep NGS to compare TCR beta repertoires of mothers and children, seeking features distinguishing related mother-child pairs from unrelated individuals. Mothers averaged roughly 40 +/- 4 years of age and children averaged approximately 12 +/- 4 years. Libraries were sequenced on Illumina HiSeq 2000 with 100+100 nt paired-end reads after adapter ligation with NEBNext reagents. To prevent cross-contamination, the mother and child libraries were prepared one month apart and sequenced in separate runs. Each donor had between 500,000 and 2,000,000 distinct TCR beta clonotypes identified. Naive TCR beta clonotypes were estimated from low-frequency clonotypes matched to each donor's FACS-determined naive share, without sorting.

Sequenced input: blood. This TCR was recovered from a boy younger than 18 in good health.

The nucleotide sequence is given as TGTGCCAGCACTGAGGGTGTTCAGCCCCAGCATTTT. Its amino acids are CASTEGVQPQHF. Here the chain combines TRBV12-3 or TRBV12-4 and TRBJ1-5, with no confidently assigned D gene. The CDR3 runs 12 residues from the cysteine to the phenylalanine. The DNA shown is the 36-base CDR3, in frame from base 1. Trimming at the junction amounts to 7 bases on V and 6 bases on J, and the germline ends lie 10 bases apart.